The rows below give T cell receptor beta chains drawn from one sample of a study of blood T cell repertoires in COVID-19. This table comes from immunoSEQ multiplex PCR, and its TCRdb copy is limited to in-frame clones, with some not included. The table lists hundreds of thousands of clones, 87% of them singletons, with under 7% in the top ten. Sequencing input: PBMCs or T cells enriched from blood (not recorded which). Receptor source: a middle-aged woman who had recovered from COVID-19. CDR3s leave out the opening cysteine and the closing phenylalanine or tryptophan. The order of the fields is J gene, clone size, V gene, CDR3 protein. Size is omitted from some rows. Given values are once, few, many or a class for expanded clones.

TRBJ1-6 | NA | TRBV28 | ASSPHRINNSPLH
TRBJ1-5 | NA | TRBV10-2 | ASNLVGENQPQH
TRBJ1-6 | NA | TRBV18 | ASSRRQGDSPLH
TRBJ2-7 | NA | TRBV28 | ASSTPTTYEQY
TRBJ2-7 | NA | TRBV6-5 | ASRPGQLSYEQY
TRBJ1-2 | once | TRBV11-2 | ASSPVGGKGYGYT
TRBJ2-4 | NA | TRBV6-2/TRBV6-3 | ASSGAGTGAPGNIQY
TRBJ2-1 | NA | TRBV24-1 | ATSDSRTVYNEQF
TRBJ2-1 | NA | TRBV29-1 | SASRGNSYNEQF
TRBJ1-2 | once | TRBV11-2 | ASSFGGYGYT